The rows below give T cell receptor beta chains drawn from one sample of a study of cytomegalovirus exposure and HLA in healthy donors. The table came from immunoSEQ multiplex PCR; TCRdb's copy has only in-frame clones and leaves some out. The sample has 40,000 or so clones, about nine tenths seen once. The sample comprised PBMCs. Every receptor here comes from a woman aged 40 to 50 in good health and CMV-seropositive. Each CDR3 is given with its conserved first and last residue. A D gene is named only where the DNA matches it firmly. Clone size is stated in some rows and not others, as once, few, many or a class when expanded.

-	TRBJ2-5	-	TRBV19	TGTGCCAGTAGTATTGGCGGGAACCAAGAGACCCAGTACTTC	CASSIGGNQETQYF
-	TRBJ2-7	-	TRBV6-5	TGTGCCAGCAGTTACGGACAGCTTTACGAGCAGTACTTC	CASSYGQLYEQYF
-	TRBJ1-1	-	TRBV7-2	TGTGCCAGCAGCTTTAACAGATTGAACACTGAAGCTTTCTTT	CASSFNRLNTEAFF
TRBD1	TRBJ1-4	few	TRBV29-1	TGCAGCGTCTACGCAGGGGGAGGTGAAAAACTGTTTTTT	CSVYAGGGEKLFF
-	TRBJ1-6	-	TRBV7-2	TGTGCCAGCAGCTTACAGGGGCATAATTCACCCCTCCACTTT	CASSLQGHNSPLHF
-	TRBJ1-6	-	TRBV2	TGTGCCAGCGGGCAGTCAACTGCCAATTCACCCCTCCACTTT	CASGQSTANSPLHF
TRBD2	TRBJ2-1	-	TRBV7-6	TGTGCCAGCAGCTCCCCAACGGGAGGTGGGGGTGAGCAGTTCTTC	CASSSPTGGGGEQFF
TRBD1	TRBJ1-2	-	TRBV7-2	TGTGCCAGCAGAATACAGGGGACCTATGGCTACACCTTC	CASRIQGTYGYTF
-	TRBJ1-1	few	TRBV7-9	TGTGCCAGCAGCGGTACAGGTTTAGAAGCTTTCTTT	CASSGTGLEAFF
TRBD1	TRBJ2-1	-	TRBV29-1	TGCAGCGTTGAGGGTGGGACAGTCTACAATGAGCAGTTCTTC	CSVEGGTVYNEQFF
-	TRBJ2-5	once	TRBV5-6	TGTGCCAGCAGCTTACGCCGGGACTTCATGCAAGAGACCCAGTACTTC	CASSLRRDFMQETQYF
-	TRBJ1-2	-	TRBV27	TGTGCCAGCAGGTCGACAGGAGTTATCTATGGCTACACCTTC	CASRSTGVIYGYTF
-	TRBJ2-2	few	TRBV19	TGTGCCAGTTGTGTCCTGACCGGGGAGCTGTTTTTT	CASCVLTGELFF
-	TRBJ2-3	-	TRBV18	TGTGCCAGCTCACCACCTTATACAGATACGCAGTATTTT	CASSPPYTDTQYF
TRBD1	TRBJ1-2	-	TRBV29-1	TGCAGCGTTGCCGGACAGGGGCACCACTATGGCTACACCTTC	CSVAGQGHHYGYTF
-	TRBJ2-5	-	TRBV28	TGTGCCAGCAGGGACAGCGTCCAAGAGACCCAGTACTTC	CASRDSVQETQYF
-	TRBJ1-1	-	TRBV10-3	TGTGCCATCAGTGATCAGGGTGAAGCTTTCTTT	CAISDQGEAFF
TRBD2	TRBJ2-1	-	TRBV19	TGTGCCAGTTGGGGCCGTCGCGGCGGGAGTGGGGAGCAGTTCTTC	CASWGRRGGSGEQFF
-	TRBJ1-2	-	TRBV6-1	TGTGCCAGCATGGTTTCCCCGGAAGGGGTATTTGGCTACACCTTC	CASMVSPEGVFGYTF
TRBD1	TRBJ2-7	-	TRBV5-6	TGTGCCAGCAACGGACAGGGGGTCTCCTACGAGCAGTACTTC	CASNGQGVSYEQYF
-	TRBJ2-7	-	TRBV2	TGTGCCAGCAAGCAGGTCGCCTACGAGCAGTACTTC	CASKQVAYEQYF